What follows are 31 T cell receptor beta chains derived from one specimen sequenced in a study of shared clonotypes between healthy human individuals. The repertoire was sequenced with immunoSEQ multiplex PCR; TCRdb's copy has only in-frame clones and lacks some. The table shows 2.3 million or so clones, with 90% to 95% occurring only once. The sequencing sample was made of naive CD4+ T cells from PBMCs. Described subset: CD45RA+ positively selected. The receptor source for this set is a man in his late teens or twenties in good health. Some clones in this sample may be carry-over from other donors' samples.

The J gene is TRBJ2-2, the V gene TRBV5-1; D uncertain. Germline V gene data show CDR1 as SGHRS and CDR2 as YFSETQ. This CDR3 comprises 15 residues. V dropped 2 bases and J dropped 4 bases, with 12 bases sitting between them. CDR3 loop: CASSLAQVGTGELFF. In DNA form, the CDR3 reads TGCGCCAGCAGCTTAGCCCAGGTGGGCACCGGGGAGCTGTTTTTT.

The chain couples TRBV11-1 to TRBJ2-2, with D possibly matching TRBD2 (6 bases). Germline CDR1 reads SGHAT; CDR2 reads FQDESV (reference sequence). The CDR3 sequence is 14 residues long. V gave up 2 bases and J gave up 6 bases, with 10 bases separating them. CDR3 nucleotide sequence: TGTGCCAGCAGCTTACGGGAGCTGCCCGGGGAGCTGTTTTTT. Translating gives CASSLRELPGELFF.

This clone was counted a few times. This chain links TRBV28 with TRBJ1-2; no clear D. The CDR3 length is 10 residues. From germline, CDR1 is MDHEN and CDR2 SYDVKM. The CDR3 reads CAVLNYGYTF. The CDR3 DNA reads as TGTGCTGTTTTAAACTATGGCTACACCTTC.

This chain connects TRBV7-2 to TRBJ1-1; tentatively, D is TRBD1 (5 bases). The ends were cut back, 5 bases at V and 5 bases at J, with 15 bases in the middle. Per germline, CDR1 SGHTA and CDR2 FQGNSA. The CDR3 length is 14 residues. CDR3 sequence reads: CASSTSTGRTEAFF. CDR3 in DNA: TGTGCCAGCAGCACCTCGACGGGGCGGACTGAAGCTTTCTTT.

CDR3 DNA sequence: TGTGCCAGTACCTACTTTAGGATGAACACTGAAGCTTTCTTT. It translates to CASTYFRMNTEAFF. The J gene is TRBJ1-1, the V gene TRBV19; D unresolved. The CDR3 has 14 residues. The V end lost 7 bases, the J end lost 0 bases, and 12 bases lay between the germline ends. The germline V gene has CDR1 LNHDA and CDR2 SQIVND (reference sequence).

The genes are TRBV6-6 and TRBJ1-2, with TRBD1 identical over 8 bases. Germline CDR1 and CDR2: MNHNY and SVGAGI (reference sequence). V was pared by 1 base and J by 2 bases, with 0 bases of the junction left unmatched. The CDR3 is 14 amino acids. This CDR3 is CASSYWDRNYGYTF. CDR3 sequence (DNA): TGTGCCAGCAGTTACTGGGACAGGAACTATGGCTACACCTTC.

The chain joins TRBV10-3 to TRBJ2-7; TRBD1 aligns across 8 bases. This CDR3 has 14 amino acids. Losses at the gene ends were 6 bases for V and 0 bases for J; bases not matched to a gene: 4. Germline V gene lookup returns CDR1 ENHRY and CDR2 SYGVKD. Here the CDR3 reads CAIRRGQGSYEQYF. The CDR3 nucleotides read TGTGCCATCAGGCGAGGACAGGGCTCCTACGAGCAGTACTTC.

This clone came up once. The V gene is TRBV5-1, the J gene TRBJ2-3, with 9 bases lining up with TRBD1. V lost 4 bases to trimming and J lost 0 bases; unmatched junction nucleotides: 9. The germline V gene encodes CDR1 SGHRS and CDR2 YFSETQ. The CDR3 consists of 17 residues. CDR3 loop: CASSGRRDRVSTDTQYF. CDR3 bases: TGCGCCAGCAGCGGCCGCCGGGACAGGGTGAGCACAGATACGCAGTATTTT.

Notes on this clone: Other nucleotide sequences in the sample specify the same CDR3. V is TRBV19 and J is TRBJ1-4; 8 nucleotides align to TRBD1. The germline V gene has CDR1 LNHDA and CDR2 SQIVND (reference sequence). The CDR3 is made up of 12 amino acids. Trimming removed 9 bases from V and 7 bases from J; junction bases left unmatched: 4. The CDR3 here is CASRTGGEKLFF. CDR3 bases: TGTGCCAGCCGTACAGGGGGTGAAAAACTGTTTTTT.

The CDR3 reads CSVGGGAEKLFF. CDR3 nucleotide sequence: TGCAGCGTTGGAGGGGGTGCTGAAAAACTGTTTTTT. The genes are TRBV29-1 and TRBJ1-4, with a tentative D call TRBD1 (6 bases). Trimming took off 4 bases at V and 7 bases at J, with 10 bases between the two ends. The CDR3 length is 12 residues. Germline lookup yields CDR1 SQVTM and CDR2 ANQGSEA.

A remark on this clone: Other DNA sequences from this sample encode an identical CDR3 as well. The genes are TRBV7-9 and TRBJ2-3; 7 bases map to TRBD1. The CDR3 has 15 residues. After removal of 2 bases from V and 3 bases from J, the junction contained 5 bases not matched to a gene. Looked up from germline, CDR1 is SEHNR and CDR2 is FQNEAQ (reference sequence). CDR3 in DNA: TGTGCCAGCAGCTTATCAGGGGACAGAACAGATACGCAGTATTTT. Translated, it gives CASSLSGDRTDTQYF.

CDR3 nucleotide sequence: TGTGCCAGTAGTACGGCCGAGGGTGTGCTGTTTTTT. Amino acids: CASSTAEGVLFF. V and J are TRBV19 and TRBJ1-4; D call uncertain. The germline V and J ends were trimmed by 4 bases and 14 bases, with 14 bases remaining between them. Germline values: CDR1 LNHDA, CDR2 SQIVND (reference sequence). The CDR3 has 12 amino acids.

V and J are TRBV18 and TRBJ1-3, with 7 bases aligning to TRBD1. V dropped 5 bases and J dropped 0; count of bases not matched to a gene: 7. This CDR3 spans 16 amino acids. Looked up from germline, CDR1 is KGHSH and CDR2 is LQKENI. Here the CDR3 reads CASSTQGSSSGNTIYF. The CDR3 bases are TGTGCCAGCTCAACACAGGGGTCTAGCTCTGGAAACACCATATATTTT.

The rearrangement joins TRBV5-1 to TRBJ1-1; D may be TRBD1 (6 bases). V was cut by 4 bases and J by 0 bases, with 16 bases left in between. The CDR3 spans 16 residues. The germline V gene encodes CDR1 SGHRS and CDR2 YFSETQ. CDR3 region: CASSRGLGQMNTEAFF. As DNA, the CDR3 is TGCGCCAGCAGCCGGGGGCTCGGACAGATGAACACTGAAGCTTTCTTT. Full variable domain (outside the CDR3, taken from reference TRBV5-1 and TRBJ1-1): KAGVTQTPRYLIKTRGQQVTLSCSPISGHRSVSWYQQTPGQGLQFLFEYFSETQRNKGNFPGRFSGRQFSNSRSEMNVSTLELGDSALYLCASSRGLGQMNTEAFFGQGTRLTVV.

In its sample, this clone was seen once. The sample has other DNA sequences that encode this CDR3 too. The CDR3 region has the DNA TGTGCCAGCTCACCACTGACGGACTACGAGCAGTACTTC. It is translated as CASSPLTDYEQYF. The V gene is TRBV18, the J gene TRBJ2-7; D unclear. Trimming took off 1 base at V and 3 bases at J, with 7 bases between the two ends. CDR3 length: 13 residues. CDR1 and CDR2 from the germline V gene are KGHSH and LQKENI.

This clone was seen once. CDR3 region: CASSYRSGSTDTQYF. The CDR3 coding sequence is TGTGCCAGCAGTTACCGGTCAGGGAGCACAGATACGCAGTATTTT. This chain joins TRBV6-5 and TRBJ2-3; possibly TRBD1 for D (5 bases). Between the trimmed V and J ends, which lost 2 bases and 0 bases, there was a span of 9 bases. The CDR3 extends over 15 amino acids. Germline V gene data show CDR1 as MNHEY and CDR2 as SVGAGI.

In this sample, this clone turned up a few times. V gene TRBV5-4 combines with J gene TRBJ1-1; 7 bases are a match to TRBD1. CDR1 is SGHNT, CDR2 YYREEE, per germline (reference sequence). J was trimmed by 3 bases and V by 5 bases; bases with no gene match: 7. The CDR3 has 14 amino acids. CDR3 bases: TGTGCCAGCAGGACAGGGCAGCGGGACACTGAAGCTTTCTTT. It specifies CASRTGQRDTEAFF. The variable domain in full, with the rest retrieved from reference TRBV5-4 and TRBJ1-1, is ETGVTQSPTHLIKTRGQQVTLRCSSQSGHNTVSWYQQALGQGPQFIFQYYREEENGRGNFPPRFSGLQFPNYSSELNVNALELDDSALYLCASRTGQRDTEAFFGQGTRLTVV.

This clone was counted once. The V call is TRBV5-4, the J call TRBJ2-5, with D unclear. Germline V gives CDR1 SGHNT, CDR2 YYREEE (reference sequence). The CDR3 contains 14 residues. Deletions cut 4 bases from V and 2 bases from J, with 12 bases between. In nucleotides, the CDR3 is TGTGCCAGCAGCCCCGCTACCCGGCAAGAGACCCAGTACTTC. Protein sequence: CASSPATRQETQYF.

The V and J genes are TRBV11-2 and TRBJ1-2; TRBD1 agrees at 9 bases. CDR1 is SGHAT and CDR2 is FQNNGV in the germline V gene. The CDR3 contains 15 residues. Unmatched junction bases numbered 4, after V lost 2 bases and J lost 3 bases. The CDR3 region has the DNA TGTGCCAGCAGCTTATTGACAGGGGGGGACTATGGCTACACCTTC. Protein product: CASSLLTGGDYGYTF.

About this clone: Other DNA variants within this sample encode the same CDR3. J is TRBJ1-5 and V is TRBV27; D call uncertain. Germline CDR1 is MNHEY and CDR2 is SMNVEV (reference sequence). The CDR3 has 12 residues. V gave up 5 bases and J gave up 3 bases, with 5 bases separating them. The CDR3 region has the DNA TGTGCCAGCAGTCCCCTCAATCAGCCCCAGCATTTT. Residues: CASSPLNQPQHF.

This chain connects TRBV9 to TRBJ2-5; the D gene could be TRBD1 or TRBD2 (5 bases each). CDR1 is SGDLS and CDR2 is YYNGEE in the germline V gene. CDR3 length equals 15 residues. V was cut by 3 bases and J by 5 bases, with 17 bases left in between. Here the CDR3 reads CASSGSEGRWETQYF. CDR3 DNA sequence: TGTGCCAGCAGCGGTAGCGAGGGACGTTGGGAGACCCAGTACTTC.

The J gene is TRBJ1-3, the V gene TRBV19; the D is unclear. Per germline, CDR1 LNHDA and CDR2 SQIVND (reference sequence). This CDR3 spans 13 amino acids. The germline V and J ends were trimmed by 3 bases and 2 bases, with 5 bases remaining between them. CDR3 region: CASSMQAGNTIYF. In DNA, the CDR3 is TGTGCCAGTAGTATGCAAGCTGGAAACACCATATATTTT.

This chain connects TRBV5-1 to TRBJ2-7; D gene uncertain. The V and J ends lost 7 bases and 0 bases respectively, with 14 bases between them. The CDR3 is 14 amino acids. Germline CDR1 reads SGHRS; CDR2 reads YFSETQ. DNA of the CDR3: TGCGCCAGCGCTGAAGGTAGGAGCTCCTACGAGCAGTACTTC. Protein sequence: CASAEGRSSYEQYF.

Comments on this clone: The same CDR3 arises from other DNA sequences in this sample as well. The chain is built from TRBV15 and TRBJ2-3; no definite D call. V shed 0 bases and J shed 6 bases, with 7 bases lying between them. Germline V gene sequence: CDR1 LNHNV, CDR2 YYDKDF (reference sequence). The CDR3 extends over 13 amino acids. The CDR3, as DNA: TGTGCCACCAGCAGAGATCGGGCGGATACGCAGTATTTT. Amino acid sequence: CATSRDRADTQYF.

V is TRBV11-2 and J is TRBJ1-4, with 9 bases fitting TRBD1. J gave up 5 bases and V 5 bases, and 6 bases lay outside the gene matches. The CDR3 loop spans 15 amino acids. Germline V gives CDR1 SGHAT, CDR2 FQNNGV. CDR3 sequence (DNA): TGTGCCAGCAGCATCACCGGGACAGGGAATGAAAAACTGTTTTTT. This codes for CASSITGTGNEKLFF. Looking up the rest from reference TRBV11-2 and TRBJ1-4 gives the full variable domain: EAGVAQSPRYKIIEKRQSVAFWCNPISGHATLYWYQQILGQGPKLLIQFQNNGVVDDSQLPKDRFSAERLKGVDSTLKIQPAKLEDSAVYLCASSITGTGNEKLFFGSGTQLSVL.

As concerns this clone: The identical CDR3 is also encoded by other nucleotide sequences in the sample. CDR3 coding DNA: TGTGCCAGCAGTGGAGGGGGTAATGAAAAACTGTTTTTT. Translating it yields CASSGGGNEKLFF. The V call is TRBV28, the J call TRBJ1-4; TRBD1 might be the D (6 bases). Germline values: CDR1 MDHEN, CDR2 SYDVKM. The CDR3 has 13 residues. The ends were cut back, 5 bases at V and 4 bases at J, with 8 bases in the middle.

The chain's CDR3 is CASSPRQGTNEQYF. The DNA for the CDR3 is TGTGCCAGCTCACCCAGACAGGGTACCAACGAGCAGTACTTC. This chain joins TRBV18 and TRBJ2-7; TRBD1 agrees at 7 bases. The trim removed 3 bases at V and 5 bases at J, leaving 7 bases unmatched. The CDR3 sequence is 14 residues long. Germline-derived CDR1 and CDR2 are KGHSH and LQKENI.

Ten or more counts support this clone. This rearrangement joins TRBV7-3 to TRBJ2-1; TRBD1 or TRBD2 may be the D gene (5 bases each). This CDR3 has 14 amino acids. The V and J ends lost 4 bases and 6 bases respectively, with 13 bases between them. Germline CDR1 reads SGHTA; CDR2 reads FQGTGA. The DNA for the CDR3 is TGTGCCAGCAGCTGGGGGTCAAGGGGCAATGAGCAGTTCTTC. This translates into CASSWGSRGNEQFF.

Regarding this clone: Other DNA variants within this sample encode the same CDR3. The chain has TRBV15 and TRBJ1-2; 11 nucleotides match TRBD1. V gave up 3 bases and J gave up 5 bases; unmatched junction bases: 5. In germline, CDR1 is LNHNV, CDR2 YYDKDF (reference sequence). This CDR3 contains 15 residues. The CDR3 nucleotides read TGTGCCACCAGCAGGGACAGGGGGCGGTTTTATGGCTACACCTTC. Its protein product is CATSRDRGRFYGYTF.

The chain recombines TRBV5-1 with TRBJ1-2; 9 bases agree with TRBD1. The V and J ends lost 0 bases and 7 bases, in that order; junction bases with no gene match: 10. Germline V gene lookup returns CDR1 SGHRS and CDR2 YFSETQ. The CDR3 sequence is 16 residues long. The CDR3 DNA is TGCGCCAGCAGCTTGGAGGTGGGACAGGGAGGCGGTGGCTACACCTTC. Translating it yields CASSLEVGQGGGGYTF.

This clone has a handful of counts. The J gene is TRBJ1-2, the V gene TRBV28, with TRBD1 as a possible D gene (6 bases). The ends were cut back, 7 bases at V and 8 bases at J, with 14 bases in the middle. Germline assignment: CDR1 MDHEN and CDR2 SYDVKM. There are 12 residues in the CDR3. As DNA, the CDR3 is TGTGCCAGCACCCGGGGGCCGCAAGGCTACACCTTC. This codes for CASTRGPQGYTF.